This TCR beta chain was sequenced during a study of T cells after somatic rescue of genetic block (dated by TCRdb to 2020 to 2021). Notes on the research overall: The study assessed how robust, over the long term, a T-cell system was when the system had developed through somatic rescue of a genetic block in T-cell development.

With regard to this clone: Its antigen is unknown. Base qualities were left out, and no much larger clone turns up one base away.

V and J are trimmed by 2 bases and 9 bases, and the gene matches miss 4 bases of the junction. From cysteine to phenylalanine, the CDR3 is 16 amino acids long. The read is trimmed to its CDR3 DNA, 48 bases read in frame from base 1. CDR1 and CDR2, looked up from the germline V gene, are MNHEY and SVGAGI. Libraries were built with the immunoSEQ multiplex PCR assay. The clones in this table, taken by TCRdb from immuneACCESS, are in-frame only. Not every clone is retained; where verified, under half of the shortfall comes from an unresolved V gene, and the cause of the rest is unknown. The sample table lists tens of thousands of clones, under 95% of them with a count of one. Of the sample, around 3% is held by the ten largest clones.

Material for sequencing was peripheral blood mononuclear cells (PBMCs). In this chain, TRBV6-5 is recombined with TRBJ2-1, and 16 junctional nucleotides match TRBD2. This TCR was sampled from a man aged 40-55 years. CDR3 sequence: CASSYGTSGGAVEQFF. The DNA sequence follows: TGTGCCAGCAGTTACGGGACTAGCGGGGGGGCGGTTGAGCAGTTCTTC.